This TCR beta chain comes out of a study of cytomegalovirus exposure and HLA in healthy donors. The primer mix had 60 Vbeta and 13 Jbeta primers. Sequenced by immunoSEQ multiplex PCR; TCRdb stores in-frame clones only, minus some. Here the sample spans 130,000 or so clones, approximately 75% being singletons. About this clone itself: The antigen remains undetermined.

This CDR3 is 15 amino acids long. Findings and limits, study-wide: HLA restriction was apparent for most CMV-associated TCR beta chains in a later analysis. In all likelihood, a cluster of highly shared sequence variants was a sequencing artifact. The study carried out a later analysis of TCR beta sequences. It associated 15,000 to 20,000 of them with specific HLA alleles at a false discovery rate of 0.05. The investigators catalogued under 200 TCR beta chains as cytomegalovirus-associated.

The sequence was obtained from a man aged 50 to 59 in good health and CMV-seropositive. The rearrangement uses TRBV21-1 and TRBJ2-7; the table's D call TRBD1 went unverified against the DNA. TRBV21-1 is annotated as a pseudogene. Sequencing was carried out using PBMCs. CDR3 nucleotides: TGTGCCAGCAGCAAATCCCGGCCCCAGGGGGACGAGCAGTACTTC. Protein product: CASSKSRPQGDEQYF.